Listed below are T cell receptor beta chains from one sample, sequenced in a study of PD-1 blockade in classical Hodgkin lymphoma. Generated by immunoSEQ multiplex PCR, the TCRdb table keeps only in-frame clones and is missing some. The sample has around 18,000 clones; around 75% are singletons. Sequencing was performed on CD4+ T cells from blood, taken before the fourth cycle of nivolumab. These receptors all come from a human donor with classical Hodgkin lymphoma. CDR3s leave out the opening cysteine and the closing phenylalanine or tryptophan. A D gene is named only where the DNA matches it firmly.

V: TRBV28
D: TRBD1
J: TRBJ2-5
CDR3: ATKGQGATQY

V: TRBV5-5
D: -
J: TRBJ1-3
CDR3: ASSLQGSGNTIY

V: TRBV5-1
D: TRBD1
J: TRBJ1-2
CDR3: ASKLTGQANYGYT

V: TRBV5-1
D: -
J: TRBJ2-7
CDR3: ASSFRGTEVREQY

V: TRBV11-2
D: -
J: TRBJ2-7
CDR3: ASSLGAGGEQY

V: TRBV28
D: -
J: TRBJ1-2
CDR3: ASKSGRATLDGYT

V: TRBV7-4
D: -
J: TRBJ2-3
CDR3: ASSHQVDSHTACTDTQY

V: TRBV10-3
D: -
J: TRBJ2-2
CDR3: AIRGVGTGELF

V: TRBV4-1
D: -
J: TRBJ1-2
CDR3: ASSQVAANYGYT

V: TRBV9
D: TRBD2
J: TRBJ2-1
CDR3: ASSVGGLAGGKNEQF

V: TRBV5-6
D: -
J: TRBJ1-2
CDR3: ASSLGPGTYGYT

V: TRBV29-1
D: -
J: TRBJ1-1
CDR3: SAKTANTEAF

V: TRBV4-2
D: -
J: TRBJ1-2
CDR3: ASSQDQQGGFRGYT

V: TRBV27
D: TRBD1
J: TRBJ1-5
CDR3: ASSPGQGWQPQH

V: TRBV7-2
D: TRBD2
J: TRBJ2-1
CDR3: ASSFGLAGGNEQF

V: TRBV19
D: TRBD1
J: TRBJ1-6
CDR3: ASSRRQGVWNSPLH

V: TRBV4-1
D: -
J: TRBJ1-3
CDR3: ASSQEGSGGNTIY

V: TRBV19
D: TRBD1
J: TRBJ1-1
CDR3: ASSRGDRANTEAF

V: TRBV14
D: -
J: TRBJ1-1
CDR3: ASSANRVLAF

V: TRBV2
D: TRBD1
J: TRBJ2-5
CDR3: ASTYTGGGETQY

V: TRBV18
D: -
J: TRBJ2-5
CDR3: ASSRAVETQY

V: TRBV5-1
D: -
J: TRBJ2-7
CDR3: ASSPTGTTYEQY

V: TRBV27
D: TRBD2
J: TRBJ2-5
CDR3: ASSFTGTSGRVTQY

V: TRBV28
D: -
J: TRBJ2-7
CDR3: ASSLGPEYEQY

V: TRBV7-3
D: TRBD1
J: TRBJ2-3
CDR3: ASKGAGDTQY

V: TRBV11-2
D: TRBD1
J: TRBJ1-3
CDR3: ASSLTQGQNTIY

V: TRBV9
D: TRBD1
J: TRBJ1-3
CDR3: ASSGQGAYRGNTIY

V: TRBV9
D: TRBD1
J: TRBJ2-3
CDR3: ASSQMTGSTDTQY

V: TRBV9
D: -
J: TRBJ2-7
CDR3: ASSVDGRSYEQY

V: TRBV11-3
D: -
J: TRBJ1-6
CDR3: ASSLENSPLH

V: TRBV6-6
D: -
J: TRBJ2-2
CDR3: ASTTRASTGELF

V: TRBV19
D: -
J: TRBJ2-6
CDR3: ASSIGSSLFSGANVLT

V: TRBV18
D: -
J: TRBJ1-5
CDR3: ASSPTSGGNQPQH

V: TRBV7-6
D: -
J: TRBJ2-5
CDR3: ASSFFAEETQY

V: TRBV6-5
D: TRBD2
J: TRBJ2-1
CDR3: ASSMTSGREF

V: TRBV18
D: TRBD1
J: TRBJ2-1
CDR3: ASSRQGNYNEQF